Each of the 8 T cell receptor beta chains below was sequenced from the same sample in a study of cytomegalovirus exposure and HLA in healthy donors. Both 60 Vbeta primers and 13 Jbeta primers went into the PCR. Here immunoSEQ multiplex PCR was the method, and the copy in TCRdb shows in-frame clones only, minus some. The table lists about 160,000 clones, roughly 80% of them singletons. The sample comprised PBMCs. The receptors were sampled from a male donor in good health and CMV-seropositive.

The V call is TRBV6-6, the J call TRBJ1-2; TRBD1 agrees at 7 bases. The CDR3 length is 16 residues. Germline V lookup: CDR1 MNHNY, CDR2 SVGAGI (reference sequence). The J segment lost 0 bases and the V segment lost 5 bases, leaving 9 bases of the junction unmatched. The CDR3 DNA reads TGTGCCAGCAGTCGGGACAGACATTCTTCTAACTATGGCTACACCTTC. Its translation: CASSRDRHSSNYGYTF.

A single count supports this clone. J is TRBJ2-7 and V is TRBV5-1; D is unresolved. The CDR3 spans 11 residues. Trimming left V 0 bases short and J 12 bases short, with 10 bases between. Germline V gene lookup returns CDR1 SGHRS and CDR2 YFSETQ. As DNA, the CDR3 is TGCGCCAGCAGCTTGGAGCAGGAACGGTACTTC. This codes for CASSLEQERYF.

The CDR3 loop reads CASSQNTEAFF. In DNA, the CDR3 is TGTGCCAGCAGTCAGAACACTGAAGCTTTCTTT. The chain uses TRBV2 and TRBJ1-1; unclear D gene. With 5 bases removed from V and 1 base from J, the gap between germline ends came to 2 bases. The CDR3 sequence is 11 residues long. In germline, CDR1 is SNHLY, CDR2 FYNNEI.

The V gene is TRBV11-2, the J gene TRBJ2-7, with TRBD2 matching 13 bases. This CDR3 has 16 amino acids. V shed 5 bases, J shed 1 base, and the junction held 5 bases outside the gene matches. CDR1 and CDR2 from the germline V gene are SGHAT and FQNNGV. CDR3 sequence reads: CASSPSLAGGSYEQYF. Here the CDR3 DNA reads TGTGCCAGCAGCCCTTCACTAGCGGGGGGGTCCTACGAGCAGTACTTC.

The rearrangement joins TRBV5-1 to TRBJ2-1; the match to TRBD1 covers 12 bases. V gave up 9 bases and J gave up 5 bases; unmatched junction bases: 12. Germline CDR1 and CDR2: SGHRS and YFSETQ. This CDR3 comprises 16 residues. The CDR3: CATSVGTGGADNEQFF. The CDR3 DNA is TGCGCCACCAGTGTTGGGACAGGGGGCGCCGACAATGAGCAGTTCTTC. The full variable domain, rest sourced from reference TRBV5-1 and TRBJ2-1, is KAGVTQTPRYLIKTRGQQVTLSCSPISGHRSVSWYQQTPGQGLQFLFEYFSETQRNKGNFPGRFSGRQFSNSRSEMNVSTLELGDSALYLCATSVGTGGADNEQFFGPGTRLTVL.

This clone showed up just a few times. The chain couples TRBV6-1 to TRBJ2-3; a weak D match, TRBD1 (7 bases). The V end was cut by 6 bases, the J end by 2 bases, with 15 bases between. This CDR3 contains 15 residues. The germline CDR1 and CDR2 sequences are MNHNS and SASEGT. CDR3 in DNA: TGTGCCAGCAGGGAGGAGGGGGCTTACACAGATACGCAGTATTTT. It specifies CASREEGAYTDTQYF.

A single count supports this clone. This rearrangement joins TRBV27 to TRBJ2-1; tentatively, D is TRBD1 (6 bases). Trimming shortened V by 2 bases and J by 6 bases, and 17 bases separated the two germline ends. The length of the CDR3 is 16 residues. CDR1 MNHEY and CDR2 SMNVEV come from the germline V gene (reference sequence). Here the CDR3 DNA reads TGTGCCAGCAGTTTACCCAAAGGGGGTGGAAGCAATGAGCAGTTCTTC. Its translation is CASSLPKGGGSNEQFF.

V and J are TRBV19 and TRBJ2-1; TRBD2 matches 8 bases. Per germline, CDR1 LNHDA and CDR2 SQIVND (reference sequence). J gave up 4 bases and V 6 bases, and 8 bases lay outside the gene matches. The CDR3 covers 15 residues. The CDR3 DNA reads as TGTGCCAGTAGAACCGGGACTAGTCCTTACAATGAGCAGTTCTTC. It is translated as CASRTGTSPYNEQFF.